One sample yielded the 32 T cell receptor beta chains listed below, sequenced in a study of blood T cell repertoires in COVID-19 (dated by TCRdb to 2020 to 2021). The method was the immunoSEQ multiplex PCR assay. TCRdb re-hosts the immuneACCESS table, in-frame sequences only. Its copies lack some clones; in the studies checked, an unresolved V gene accounts for under half of them, and the cause for the rest is not known. The sample table records about 140,000 clones; roughly 83% of these occur just once. Of the sample, 5.5% falls within the top ten clones. What was sequenced was PBMCs or T cells enriched from blood (not recorded which). The receptors were sampled from a man aged 40-55 years with acute COVID-19.

The J gene is TRBJ2-7, the V gene TRBV4-3, with TRBD2 identical over 9 bases. CDR3 size: 18 residues. Per the germline V gene, CDR1 is LGHNA and CDR2 is YSLEER. Trimming cost V 3 bases and J 6 bases; bases outside gene matches: 18. DNA of the CDR3: TGCGCCAGCAGCCATGACCCTTTAGCGGGGGAGCCATCTCTCGAGCAGTACTTC. This encodes CASSHDPLAGEPSLEQYF.

The chain combines TRBV7-2 with TRBJ2-1, with TRBD2 matching 9 bases. Germline assignment: CDR1 SGHTA and CDR2 FQGNSA. The CDR3 runs to 15 residues. J gave up 7 bases and V 4 bases, and 8 bases lay outside the gene matches. The CDR3 region has the DNA TGTGCCAGCAGCTCCCCCACAGCGGGGGGTAATGAGCAGTTCTTC. This sequence encodes CASSSPTAGGNEQFF.

The chain links TRBV2 to TRBJ2-7; a weak D match, TRBD2 (7 bases). This CDR3 has 14 amino acids. V shed 2 bases and J shed 6 bases, with 14 bases lying between them. The germline V gene has CDR1 SNHLY and CDR2 FYNNEI. The CDR3 coding sequence is TGTGCCAGCAGTGAAAGGGCGGGGGCCCCCGAGCAGTACTTC. It codes for CASSERAGAPEQYF.

The chain combines TRBV29-1 with TRBJ2-1; 8 bases map to TRBD2. CDR1 and CDR2 from the germline V gene are SQVTM and ANQGSEA. This CDR3 has 14 residues. The V segment lost 5 bases and the J segment 8 bases; nucleotides outside the gene matches: 11. The CDR3 DNA reads as TGCAGCGTTTCGGCTGGGAGCGGGAGCGATGAGCAGTTCTTC. Encoded protein: CSVSAGSGSDEQFF.

This chain links TRBV28 with TRBJ2-3; 11 bases are a match to TRBD2. Germline trimming cut 4 bases from V and 3 bases from J; bases unmatched to any gene: 3. Germline V gene lookup returns CDR1 MDHEN and CDR2 SYDVKM. This CDR3 comprises 15 residues. CDR3 sequence: CASSSIAGGTDTQYF. DNA for the CDR3: TGTGCCAGCAGTTCAATAGCGGGAGGGACAGATACGCAGTATTTT.

The rearrangement links TRBV28 to TRBJ2-1; TRBD2 matches at 9 bases. The germline V gene encodes CDR1 MDHEN and CDR2 SYDVKM. With 10 bases clipped from V and 5 bases from J, the junction kept 9 bases outside the gene matches. The CDR3 loop spans 14 amino acids. The CDR3 DNA follows: TGTGCCACCGTTCCGGGACTAGCTCACAATGAGCAGTTCTTC. The encoded protein is CATVPGLAHNEQFF.

This clone was detected once. The rearrangement uses TRBV29-1 and TRBJ2-7; TRBD1 matches at 10 bases. V gave up 0 bases and J gave up 4 bases; unmatched junction bases: 3. The germline CDR1 and CDR2 sequences are SQVTM and ANQGSEA. The CDR3 runs 14 residues. The CDR3 DNA follows: TGCAGCGTTGAAGAGGGGACAGGGGTTTACGAGCAGTACTTC. It encodes CSVEEGTGVYEQYF.

The rearrangement links TRBV19 to TRBJ1-5; D is unresolved. The CDR3 consists of 18 residues. The V and J ends lost 3 bases and 1 base respectively, with 19 bases between them. CDR1 is LNHDA, CDR2 SQIVND, per germline (reference sequence). Here the CDR3 DNA reads TGTGCCAGTAGTATTGTAAGGGCTCGGGGAGTGAGCAATCAGCCCCAGCATTTT. It specifies CASSIVRARGVSNQPQHF.

The chain uses TRBV28 and TRBJ2-1; unclear D gene. The germline V and J ends were trimmed by 4 bases and 10 bases, with 8 bases remaining between them. The V gene's germline CDR1 is MDHEN and CDR2 SYDVKM. The CDR3 consists of 11 residues. This CDR3 reads CASSSPREQFF. CDR3 coding DNA: TGTGCCAGCAGTTCCCCCAGGGAGCAGTTCTTC.

The V gene is TRBV5-1, the J gene TRBJ1-4; D gene uncertain. The germline CDR1 and CDR2 sequences are SGHRS and YFSETQ. Trimming cost V 0 bases and J 8 bases, with 14 bases left between them. The CDR3 loop spans 15 amino acids. The CDR3 bases are TGCGCCAGCAGCTTGGCGCTTGGTCTAGGAGAAAAACTGTTTTTT. It encodes CASSLALGLGEKLFF.

This chain uses TRBV6-5 with TRBJ2-7; D remains ambiguous. The germline V gene encodes CDR1 MNHEY and CDR2 SVGAGI. This CDR3 region has 13 residues. V lost 5 bases and J 6 bases, leaving 14 bases between the germline ends. As DNA, the CDR3 is TGTGCCAGCAGTCTAGAGAAGAGCACCGAGCAGTACTTC. The encoded protein is CASSLEKSTEQYF.

V and J are TRBV13 and TRBJ1-1, with 12 bases aligning to TRBD1. Unmatched junction bases numbered 8, after V lost 5 bases and J lost 4 bases. There are 16 residues in the CDR3. Germline V gives CDR1 PRHDT, CDR2 FYEKMQ (reference sequence). CDR3 DNA: TGTGCCAGCAGCCCTACCGGGACAGGGGGCGTCACTGAAGCTTTCTTT. This codes for CASSPTGTGGVTEAFF.

This rearrangement joins TRBV4-2 to TRBJ2-5; TRBD1 aligns across 10 bases. Germline V lookup: CDR1 LGHNA, CDR2 YNFKEQ. V lost 1 base, J lost 1 base, and 3 bases stayed unmatched. CDR3 size: 16 residues. The CDR3: CASSQGRTGGQETQYF. Written as DNA, the CDR3 is TGTGCCAGCAGCCAAGGACGGACAGGGGGCCAAGAGACCCAGTACTTC.

This clone was seen more than once but under ten times. The rearrangement joins TRBV7-8 to TRBJ1-1, with D possibly TRBD1 on 5 matching bases. Germline CDR1 is SGHVS and CDR2 is FQNEAQ. Trimming cost V 4 bases and J 5 bases, with 14 bases left between them. There are 14 residues in the CDR3. DNA of the CDR3: TGTGCCAGCAGCTCCGCGGGGGTCTGGACTGAAGCTTTCTTT. This encodes CASSSAGVWTEAFF.

The gene calls are TRBV7-8 and TRBJ1-3, with unresolved D. CDR3 length equals 16 residues. V was pared by 5 bases and J by 1 base, with 15 bases between. Germline-derived CDR1 and CDR2 are SGHVS and FQNEAQ. CDR3 coding DNA: TGTGCCAGCAGCCCCGAAAGGCGGTTTTCTGGAAACACCATATATTTT. Encoded protein: CASSPERRFSGNTIYF.

The chain couples TRBV3-1 (or the pseudogene TRBV3-2) to TRBJ2-3; 8 bases fit TRBD2. The V gene end was trimmed by 2 bases and the J gene end by 6 bases; junction bases not matched to a gene: 13. Germline loops: CDR1 LGHDT, CDR2 YNNKEL (reference sequence). The CDR3 contains 17 residues. The CDR3 nucleotides read TGTGCCAGCAGCCAAAACCCGGGACTAGACGTCGCTGATACGCAGTATTTT. This translates into CASSQNPGLDVADTQYF.

The chain couples TRBV19 to TRBJ1-4; 8 nucleotides agree with TRBD1. V trimming: 4 bases; J trimming: 8 bases; junction bases outside the gene matches: 6. This CDR3 has 14 residues. CDR1 and CDR2 (germline): LNHDA, SQIVND (reference sequence). The CDR3, as DNA: TGTGCCAGTAGTACCGGACAGGGAGTGGAAAAACTGTTTTTT. Translation: CASSTGQGVEKLFF.

The chain joins TRBV20-1 to TRBJ1-6; D remains ambiguous. Germline V gene data show CDR1 as DFQATT and CDR2 as SNEGSKA (reference sequence). The CDR3 is 15 amino acids. V lost 3 bases and J 0 bases, leaving 9 bases between the germline ends. The CDR3 DNA is TGCAGTGCTAGTGCGGAGAGCTCCTATAATTCACCCCTCCACTTT. Its protein is CSASAESSYNSPLHF.

V and J are TRBV7-2 and TRBJ2-2, with D possibly matching TRBD1 (6 bases). CDR1 is SGHTA, CDR2 FQGNSA, per germline. This CDR3 is built from 15 residues. V gave up 4 bases and J gave up 4 bases, with 13 bases separating them. The CDR3 region has the DNA TGTGCCAGCAGCTCGTCGGGACAAATCACCGGGGAGCTGTTTTTT. As protein: CASSSSGQITGELFF.

The chain is built from TRBV19 and TRBJ1-1; D might be TRBD1 (6 bases). Germline-derived CDR1 and CDR2 are LNHDA and SQIVND (reference sequence). The V and J ends lost 6 bases and 3 bases respectively, with 11 bases between them. CDR3 length: 13 amino acids. DNA for the CDR3: TGTGCCAGTAGCGCAGGGGTACACACTGAAGCTTTCTTT. Its translation is CASSAGVHTEAFF.

CDR3 protein: CASSFQGAETQYF. The CDR3 coding sequence is TGTGCCAGCAGTTTCCAGGGTGCAGAGACCCAGTACTTC. V gene TRBV28 combines with J gene TRBJ2-5; TRBD1 might be the D (5 bases). Trimming took off 3 bases at V and 4 bases at J, with 9 bases between the two ends. This CDR3 spans 13 amino acids. Germline V CDR1 and CDR2: MDHEN, SYDVKM.

This chain joins TRBV9 and TRBJ1-1; unclear D gene. Germline values: CDR1 SGDLS, CDR2 YYNGEE. CDR3 length: 13 amino acids. Trimming took off 4 bases at V and 7 bases at J, with 14 bases between the two ends. The CDR3 sequence: CASSRLKTGEAFF. The CDR3 DNA sequence: TGTGCCAGCAGCCGATTAAAGACGGGTGAAGCTTTCTTT.

The V and J genes are TRBV27 and TRBJ1-4, with D tentatively TRBD1 (5 bases). This CDR3 is built from 14 residues. With 1 base removed from V and 6 bases from J, the gap between germline ends came to 9 bases. Germline V lookup: CDR1 MNHEY, CDR2 SMNVEV (reference sequence). The CDR3 reads CASSLLGGDEKLFF. In DNA form, the CDR3 reads TGTGCCAGCAGTTTATTGGGGGGAGATGAAAAACTGTTTTTT.

The chain couples TRBV9 to TRBJ2-2, with D perhaps TRBD2 (7 bases). Trimming removed 3 bases from V and 4 bases from J, with 10 bases in between. The germline gives CDR1 SGDLS, CDR2 YYNGEE. This CDR3 comprises 14 residues. The DNA of the CDR3 is TGTGCCAGCAGCGGTAGGGGGGGCACCGGGGAGCTGTTTTTT. Protein product: CASSGRGGTGELFF.

This chain joins TRBV28 and TRBJ2-7; 10 nucleotides match TRBD1. Trimming cost V 8 bases and J 4 bases; bases outside gene matches: 11. Germline values: CDR1 MDHEN, CDR2 SYDVKM. This CDR3 has 15 residues. CDR3 residues: CASALRDRGFYEQYF. The CDR3, as DNA: TGTGCCAGCGCCCTCCGGGACAGGGGTTTTTACGAGCAGTACTTC.

The CDR3 reads CASSMMEAGNQPQHF. As DNA, the CDR3 is TGTGCCAGTAGTATGATGGAGGCGGGCAATCAGCCCCAGCATTTT. The J gene is TRBJ1-5, the V gene TRBV19, with unresolved D. This CDR3 spans 15 amino acids. Germline CDR1 reads LNHDA; CDR2 reads SQIVND (reference sequence). V was clipped by 3 bases and J by 2 bases, with 11 bases between them.

The CDR3 DNA sequence: TGCGCCAGCAGTGAATCCGGGACAGGCCGCCCCCAGCATTTT. Translating gives CASSESGTGRPQHF. The rearrangement links TRBV10-1 to TRBJ1-5; 8 nucleotides match TRBD1. Trimming cost V 3 bases and J 10 bases; bases outside gene matches: 8. The CDR3 contains 14 residues. CDR1 and CDR2 (germline): WNHNN, SYGVQD (reference sequence).

The chain joins TRBV7-2 to TRBJ1-1; no definite D call. The germline V gene has CDR1 SGHTA and CDR2 FQGNSA. This CDR3 has 14 residues. The ends were cut back, 4 bases at V and 6 bases at J, with 15 bases in the middle. The CDR3 sequence: CASSSIIARAEAFF. The CDR3, as DNA: TGTGCCAGCAGCTCCATTATAGCGAGGGCTGAAGCTTTCTTT. The full variable domain, in which reference TRBV7-2 and TRBJ1-1 provide the parts outside the CDR3, is GAGVSQSPSNKVTEKGKDVELRCDPISGHTALYWYRQSLGQGLEFLIYFQGNSAPDKSGLPSDRFSAERTGGSVSTLTIQRTQQEDSAVYLCASSSIIARAEAFFGQGTRLTVV.

This chain uses TRBV5-1 with TRBJ1-1, with D hard to call. Germline V gene lookup returns CDR1 SGHRS and CDR2 YFSETQ. The V and J ends lost 0 bases and 8 bases respectively, with 8 bases between them. The CDR3 is 12 amino acids. CDR3 coding DNA: TGCGCCAGCAGCTTGGGGAGGGAGGAAGCTTTCTTT. Translated: CASSLGREEAFF. Supplemented by reference TRBV5-1 and TRBJ1-1, the full variable domain reads KAGVTQTPRYLIKTRGQQVTLSCSPISGHRSVSWYQQTPGQGLQFLFEYFSETQRNKGNFPGRFSGRQFSNSRSEMNVSTLELGDSALYLCASSLGREEAFFGQGTRLTVV.

The chain employs TRBV24-1 and TRBJ2-2; weak D call: TRBD2 (6 bases). Germline CDR1 reads KGHDR; CDR2 reads SFDVKD. V shed 4 bases and J shed 6 bases, with 8 bases lying between them. This CDR3 has 13 residues. The CDR3 is CATSEWGAGELFF. The CDR3 DNA reads TGTGCCACCAGTGAGTGGGGGGCCGGGGAGCTGTTTTTT.

This clone occurred once. V and J are TRBV7-9 and TRBJ2-7, with D possibly being TRBD1 (5 bases). CDR1 is SEHNR, CDR2 FQNEAQ, per germline (reference sequence). The V gene lost 1 base and the J gene lost 5 bases, with 6 bases spanning the gap. The CDR3 length is 12 residues. CDR3 coding DNA: TGTGCCAGCAGCTTAGACAGGAACGAGCAGTACTTC. It is translated as CASSLDRNEQYF.

The chain joins TRBV7-7 to TRBJ2-5; D perhaps matches TRBD2 (5 bases). With 1 base removed from V and 7 bases from J, the gap between germline ends came to 10 bases. CDR3 length equals 13 residues. Germline CDR1 and CDR2: SSHAT and FNYEAQ (reference sequence). The CDR3 loop reads CASSLEPAGTQYF. The CDR3, as DNA: TGTGCCAGCAGCTTAGAGCCTGCGGGGACCCAGTACTTC.